The text below deals with one T cell receptor (beta chain). The antigen remains unidentified. Clones were sequenced by immunoSEQ multiplex PCR, and TCRdb holds only the in-frame ones, with some missing. Of about 23,000 clones listed, under 85% were seen once; the top ten hold approximately 16%. Germline CDR1 SNHLY, CDR2 FYNNEI. V shed 1 base and J 6 bases; nucleotides not matched to a gene: 6. The CDR3 runs 15 residues. Peripheral blood came from all dose cohorts at three timepoints. This specimen belongs to a study of OX40 agonist ivuxolimab in advanced cancers. Study background: Patients with hepatocellular carcinoma, melanoma, renal cell or head and neck cancer made up the dose-escalation patients. Study-wide points: Some nonresponders additionally presented with little normalized T-cell clonal expansion. In the 0.1 to 3.0 mg/kg range, CD4+ and CD8+ blood T cells had expanded clonally by week 6.

The sequence was collected from an adult with an advanced solid tumor such as melanoma, head and neck, liver or kidney cancer. The gene calls are TRBV2 and TRBJ2-1; 7 bases map to TRBD2. The material sequenced was CD4+ or CD8+ T cells sorted from blood, taken in a trial of the OX40 agonist ivuxolimab. The CDR3 protein is CASSEVTSSPNEQFF. CDR3 DNA: TGTGCCAGCAGTGAAGTGACTAGCTCCCCCAATGAGCAGTTCTTC.